These T cell receptor beta chains were read from a single sample in a study of cytomegalovirus exposure and HLA in healthy donors. Method: immunoSEQ multiplex PCR; TCRdb's copy keeps in-frame clones and lacks some. The sample lists tens of thousands of clones, roughly nine tenths occurring once. The sample was PBMCs. The receptors originated from a man aged 18 to 29 in good health and CMV-seronegative. CDR3s leave out the opening cysteine and the closing phenylalanine or tryptophan.

TRBJ1-1,TRBV2,ASLSSDRSMNTEAF
TRBJ1-2,TRBV18,ASSPQTTDRPYT
TRBJ2-4,TRBV28,ASSLRSLLATRIIQY
TRBJ2-7,TRBV7-9,ASSLRGYSEQY
TRBJ2-1,TRBV6-1,ASSGTGNSYNEQF
TRBJ1-2,TRBV28,ASSLLAGEYYGYT
TRBJ2-2,TRBV18,ASSPFTGKNTGELF
TRBJ2-5,TRBV28,ASSHGGLAGETQY
TRBJ1-3,TRBV6-5,ASSTNNGNTIY
TRBJ2-1,TRBV30,AWRRRGSSYNEQF
TRBJ2-1,TRBV30,AWSVRSFGLAEIMREQF
TRBJ2-1,TRBV19,ASSIGLDHNEQF
TRBJ2-7,TRBV7-2,ASSLGLVRNEQY
TRBJ1-2,TRBV7-2,ASRMTGEEYGYT
TRBJ1-3,TRBV7-2,ASSLNSGSGNTIY
TRBJ1-5,TRBV9,ASSVDQGLEPQH
TRBJ1-5,TRBV6-1,ASGTGTQVNQPQH
TRBJ1-2,TRBV5-4,ASSSGQGVNYGYT
TRBJ2-7,TRBV7-2,ASSSTSGQTYEQY
TRBJ2-2,TRBV28,ASGGFTGELF
TRBJ1-1,TRBV29-1,SATDRGGTEAF
TRBJ2-1,TRBV29-1,SVEDPGRAGEQF
TRBJ2-1,TRBV7-8,ASSPTPGTGEYEQF
TRBJ2-1,TRBV6-4,ASSGVAGGSNEQF
TRBJ2-1,TRBV9,ASSTSGSSYNEQF
TRBJ2-5,TRBV2,ASSGLAIQETQY
TRBJ2-1,TRBV20-1,SASFAVEQF
TRBJ1-3,TRBV4-2,ASSQVRGGSGTSGNTIY
TRBJ2-5,TRBV23-1,ASSQGGMETQY
TRBJ2-5,TRBV4-2,ASSQLPLRDSQETQY
TRBJ1-3,TRBV10-3,AISGVEPGAGNTIY
TRBJ1-2,TRBV10-3,AISEMTGGGGYT
TRBJ2-7,TRBV5-1,ASSPNGISYEQY
TRBJ2-7,TRBV11-3,ASSLFGGSEQY
TRBJ2-5,TRBV5-1,ASSQTLSRETQY
TRBJ2-5,TRBV18,ASSPIAPAGLQETQY
TRBJ2-1,TRBV6-6,ASSFVSNEQF
TRBJ2-3,TRBV28,ASSLPRDTDTQY
TRBJ1-3,TRBV13,ASSLGRMGNTIY
TRBJ2-2,TRBV4-3,ASSQAQGWELF
TRBJ2-3,TRBV5-4,ASSFKRGTTDTQY
TRBJ1-3,TRBV9,ASSVREVWGNTIY
TRBJ2-4,TRBV30,AYETSGSKNIQY
TRBJ2-3,TRBV18,ASSPGQVRRTDTQY
TRBJ2-5,TRBV7-2,ASTYYREETQY
TRBJ2-7,TRBV5-4,ASSPPVRGQGYEQY
TRBJ2-7,TRBV7-9,ASSSRVPSENYEQY
TRBJ2-1,TRBV4-3,ASSRTSGRDNEQF
TRBJ1-2,TRBV2,ASRGQFNYGYT